This T cell receptor (beta chain) is from a study of cytomegalovirus exposure and HLA in healthy donors. Study-level information: The use of the same platform for the approximately 130 validation repertoires and the roughly 730 first-cohort repertoires was reported by a later analysis. Broader study findings: It was 150 to 200 TCR beta chains that were listed as cytomegalovirus-associated. It was found in a later analysis that first-cohort TCR clusters tended to co-occur in the 100 to 150 validation repertoires.

Germline values: CDR1 MNHEY, CDR2 SMNVEV (reference sequence). The CDR3 length is 15 residues. Deletions cut 3 bases from V and 6 bases from J, with 15 bases between. Turning to this clone: Its antigen remains unidentified.

Sequencing was performed with immunoSEQ multiplex PCR; in TCRdb, only in-frame clones are kept and a portion is missing. The sample contains about 79,000 clones, 93% of which appear only once. This rearrangement joins TRBV27 to TRBJ2-1; possible D gene TRBD1, 6 bases. Sequenced: PBMCs. This receptor was taken from a woman aged 30 to 39 in good health and CMV-seronegative. The CDR3 reads CASSLGRGPRNEQFF. DNA for the CDR3: TGTGCCAGCAGTTTGGGCAGGGGCCCCCGCAATGAGCAGTTCTTC.